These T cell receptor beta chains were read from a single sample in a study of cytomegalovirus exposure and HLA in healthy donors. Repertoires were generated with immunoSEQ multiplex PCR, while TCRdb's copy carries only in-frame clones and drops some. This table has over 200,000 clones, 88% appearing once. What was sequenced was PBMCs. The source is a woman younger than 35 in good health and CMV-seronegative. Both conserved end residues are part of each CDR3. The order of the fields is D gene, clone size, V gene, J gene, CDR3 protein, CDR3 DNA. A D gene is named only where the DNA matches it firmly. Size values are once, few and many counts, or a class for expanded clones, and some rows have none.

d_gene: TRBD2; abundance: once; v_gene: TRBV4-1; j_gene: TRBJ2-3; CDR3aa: CASSQGLAGITDTQYF; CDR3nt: TGCGCCAGCAGCCAAGGGCTAGCGGGGATCACAGATACGCAGTATTTT
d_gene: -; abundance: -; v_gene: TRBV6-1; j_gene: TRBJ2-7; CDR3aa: CASSVSSPYEQYF; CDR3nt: TGTGCCAGCAGTGTGTCCAGTCCCTACGAGCAGTACTTC
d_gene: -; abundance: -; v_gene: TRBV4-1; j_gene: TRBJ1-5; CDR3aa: CASSHGPWRQGLNQPQHF; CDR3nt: TGCGCCAGCAGCCACGGCCCATGGCGCCAGGGGTTAAATCAGCCCCAGCATTTT
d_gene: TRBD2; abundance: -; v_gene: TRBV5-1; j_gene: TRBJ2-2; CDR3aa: CASSLDSGMDGELFF; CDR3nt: TGCGCCAGCAGCTTGGATAGCGGGATGGACGGGGAGCTGTTTTTT
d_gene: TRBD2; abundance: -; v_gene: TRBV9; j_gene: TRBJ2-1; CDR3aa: CASSVVGGRGSNEQFF; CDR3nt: TGTGCCAGCAGCGTAGTAGGCGGGAGGGGAAGCAATGAGCAGTTCTTC
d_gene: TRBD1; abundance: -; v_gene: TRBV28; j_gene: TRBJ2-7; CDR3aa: CASSLSGQGVVEQYF; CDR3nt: TGTGCCAGCAGTTTATCCGGACAGGGAGTAGTAGAGCAGTACTTC
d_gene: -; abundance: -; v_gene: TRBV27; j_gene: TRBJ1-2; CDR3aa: CASSVSISGGYTF; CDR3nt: TGTGCCAGCAGTGTATCTATATCGGGTGGCTACACCTTC
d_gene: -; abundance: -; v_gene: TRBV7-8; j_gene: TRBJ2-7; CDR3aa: CASGSNVGSSYEQYF; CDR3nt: TGTGCCAGCGGCTCTAACGTGGGGAGCTCCTACGAGCAGTACTTC
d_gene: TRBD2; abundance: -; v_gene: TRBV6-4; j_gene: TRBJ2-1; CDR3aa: CASSPGLESGEQFF; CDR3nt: TGTGCCAGCAGCCCGGGACTAGAATCTGGTGAGCAGTTCTTC
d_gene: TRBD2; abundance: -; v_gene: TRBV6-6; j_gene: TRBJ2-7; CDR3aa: CASSLYAGGPGEQYF; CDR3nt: TGTGCCAGCAGTTTGTATGCGGGAGGTCCGGGGGAGCAGTACTTC
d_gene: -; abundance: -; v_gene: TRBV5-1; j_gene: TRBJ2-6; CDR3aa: CASSLTTAGANVLTF; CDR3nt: TGCGCCAGCAGCTTAACGACTGCTGGGGCCAACGTCCTGACTTTC
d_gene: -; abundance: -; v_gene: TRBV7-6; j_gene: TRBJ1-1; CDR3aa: CASSLRPEGNTEAFF; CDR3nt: TGTGCCAGCAGCTTAAGGCCAGAGGGCAACACTGAAGCTTTCTTT
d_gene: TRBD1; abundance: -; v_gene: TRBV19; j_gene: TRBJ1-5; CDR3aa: CATRKGASNQPQHF; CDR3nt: TGTGCCACCCGGAAGGGGGCCAGCAATCAGCCCCAGCATTTT
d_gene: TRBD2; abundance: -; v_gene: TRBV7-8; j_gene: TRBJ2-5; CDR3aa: CASSLGVIYLAGGEETQYF; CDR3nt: TGTGCCAGCAGCTTAGGCGTAATATACCTAGCGGGAGGCGAAGAGACCCAGTACTTC
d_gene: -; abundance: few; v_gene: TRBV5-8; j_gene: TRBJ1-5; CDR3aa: CASSLFGQPQHF; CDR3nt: TGTGCCAGCAGCTTGTTCGGTCAGCCCCAGCATTTT
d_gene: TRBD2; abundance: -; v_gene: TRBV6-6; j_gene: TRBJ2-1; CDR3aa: CASSYGRASNEQFF; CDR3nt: TGTGCCAGCAGTTACGGGAGGGCCAGCAATGAGCAGTTCTTC
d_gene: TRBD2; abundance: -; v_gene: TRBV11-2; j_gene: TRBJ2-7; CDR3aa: CASSLGGLAGEQYF; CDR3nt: TGTGCCAGCAGCTTAGGTGGACTAGCGGGAGAGCAGTACTTC
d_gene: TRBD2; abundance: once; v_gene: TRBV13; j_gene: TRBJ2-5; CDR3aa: CASSLNPAGGVLETQYF; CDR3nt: TGTGCCAGCAGCTTAAATCCAGCGGGAGGAGTGTTAGAGACCCAGTACTTC
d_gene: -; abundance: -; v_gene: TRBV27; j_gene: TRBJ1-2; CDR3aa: CASRRSGESLYGYTF; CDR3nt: TGTGCCAGCCGCCGTAGCGGAGAATCCCTCTATGGCTACACCTTC
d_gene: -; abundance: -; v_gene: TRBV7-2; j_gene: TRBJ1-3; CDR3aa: CASSLNRALSGNTIYF; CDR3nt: TGTGCCAGCAGCTTAAATAGAGCACTCTCTGGAAACACCATATATTTT
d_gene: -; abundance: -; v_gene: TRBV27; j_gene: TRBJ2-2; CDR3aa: CASSGDSTPGELFF; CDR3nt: TGTGCCAGCAGTGGGGACTCTACACCTGGGGAGCTGTTTTTT
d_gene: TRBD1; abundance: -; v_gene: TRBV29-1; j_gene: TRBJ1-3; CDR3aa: CSVADRGGGNTIYF; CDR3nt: TGCAGCGTTGCGGACAGGGGCGGCGGAAACACCATATATTTT
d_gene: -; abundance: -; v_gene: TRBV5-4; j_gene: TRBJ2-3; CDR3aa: CASSLRVSGNTDTQYF; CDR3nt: TGTGCCAGCAGCTTGCGGGTTTCAGGGAACACAGATACGCAGTATTTT
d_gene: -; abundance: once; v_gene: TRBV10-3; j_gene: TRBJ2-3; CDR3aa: CAISEPGGTDTQYF; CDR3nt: TGTGCCATCAGTGAGCCAGGGGGCACAGATACGCAGTATTTT
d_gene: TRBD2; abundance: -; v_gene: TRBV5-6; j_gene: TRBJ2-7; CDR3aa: CASSLALAAYEQYF; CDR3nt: TGTGCCAGCAGCTTGGCACTAGCGGCCTACGAGCAGTACTTC
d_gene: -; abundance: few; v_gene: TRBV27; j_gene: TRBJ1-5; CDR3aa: CASSPPGQPQHF; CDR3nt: TGTGCCAGCAGCCCGCCGGGTCAGCCCCAGCATTTT
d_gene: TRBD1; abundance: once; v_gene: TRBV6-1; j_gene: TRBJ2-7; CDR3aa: CASSEAGTASYEQYF; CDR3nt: TGTGCCAGCAGTGAAGCCGGGACAGCTTCCTACGAGCAGTACTTC
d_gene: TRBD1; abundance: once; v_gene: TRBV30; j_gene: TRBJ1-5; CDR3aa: CAWSVQSGTARTHSNQPQHF; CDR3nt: TGTGCCTGGAGTGTACAGTCGGGGACAGCGAGGACACATAGCAATCAGCCCCAGCATTTT
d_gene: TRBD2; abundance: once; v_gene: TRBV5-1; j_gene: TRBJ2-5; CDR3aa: CASSLIAGGGETQYF; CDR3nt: TGCGCCAGCAGCCTTATAGCGGGAGGAGGGGAGACCCAGTACTTC
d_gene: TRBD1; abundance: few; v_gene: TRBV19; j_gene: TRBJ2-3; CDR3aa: CASSIDRGGDTQYF; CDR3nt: TGTGCCAGTAGCATCGACAGGGGTGGAGATACGCAGTATTTT
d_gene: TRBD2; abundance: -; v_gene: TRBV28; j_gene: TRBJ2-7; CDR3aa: CASSLVSGRREQYF; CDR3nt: TGTGCCAGCAGTTTGGTTAGCGGGAGGAGAGAGCAGTACTTC
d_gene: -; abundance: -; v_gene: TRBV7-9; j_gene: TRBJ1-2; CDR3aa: CASSSLRPNGVYGYTF; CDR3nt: TGTGCCAGCAGCTCCCTTCGGCCCAACGGGGTTTATGGCTACACCTTC
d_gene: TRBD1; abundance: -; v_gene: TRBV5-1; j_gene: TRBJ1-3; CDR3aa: CASSRAGTGSLNTIYF; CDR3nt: TGCGCCAGCAGCAGAGCCGGGACAGGTTCGCTGAACACCATATATTTT
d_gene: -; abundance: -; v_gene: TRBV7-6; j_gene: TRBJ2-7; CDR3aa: CASSPGRGAPYEQYF; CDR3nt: TGTGCCAGCAGCCCCGGTCGGGGAGCCCCCTACGAGCAGTACTTC
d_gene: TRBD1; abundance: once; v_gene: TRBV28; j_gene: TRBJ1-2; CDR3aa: CASSLRDRFTYGYTF; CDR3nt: TGTGCCAGCAGTTTGCGGGACAGGTTTACTTATGGCTACACCTTC
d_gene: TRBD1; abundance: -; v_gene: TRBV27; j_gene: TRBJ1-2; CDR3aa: CASSLGTGYGYTF; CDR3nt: TGTGCCAGCAGCCTAGGGACAGGCTATGGCTACACCTTC